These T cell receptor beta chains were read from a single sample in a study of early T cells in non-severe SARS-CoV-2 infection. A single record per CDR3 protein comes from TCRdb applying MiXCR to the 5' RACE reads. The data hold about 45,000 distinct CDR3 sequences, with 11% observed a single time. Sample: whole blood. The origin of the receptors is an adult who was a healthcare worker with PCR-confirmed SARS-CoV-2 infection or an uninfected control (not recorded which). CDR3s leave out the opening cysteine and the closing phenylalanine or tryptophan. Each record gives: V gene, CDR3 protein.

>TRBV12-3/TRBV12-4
ASSSPGLAGDKSGDTQY
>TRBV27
ASSPLDRGYEQY
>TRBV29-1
SVEDQVRLPHT
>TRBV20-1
SAVKQIEAF
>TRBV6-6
ASTPRQGNTEAF
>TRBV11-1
ASSEGQGRVNEQF
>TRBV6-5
ASIGRGRRGYT
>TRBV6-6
ASSAPYTDTQY
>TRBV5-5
ASSLDRLGGKLF
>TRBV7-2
ASSPRQGGRVETQY
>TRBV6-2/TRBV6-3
ASSLTAINSPLH
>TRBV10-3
AIRVGAGTEAF
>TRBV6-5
ARAHPPSGAPNYGYT
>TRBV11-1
ASSPPFGGPMEGYT
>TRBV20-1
SARVASGSGEQF
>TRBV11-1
ASSKRGQLPYNEQF
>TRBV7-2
ASSPVGTQETQY
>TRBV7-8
ASSRTEQGEGYT
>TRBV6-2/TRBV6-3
ASSYRDWANQPQH
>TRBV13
ASSSRTSGQETQY
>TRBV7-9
ASSSGLEVDTQY
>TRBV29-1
SVEGIPQDERGAF
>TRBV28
ASSSGQGRYEQY
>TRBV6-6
ASNSGVRGIPQGNTEAF
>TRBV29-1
SVAMDRTGELF
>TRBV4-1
ASSRISDPHGNEQF
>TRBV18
ASSPAGRSGANVLT
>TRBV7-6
ASSLVASYPQTGELF
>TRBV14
ASSQVSGRTYNEQF
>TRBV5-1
ASSLGGLSNQPQH
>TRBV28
ASCLAGERYNEQF
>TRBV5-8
ASRGQFEAF
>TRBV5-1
ASSPGGIYTDAF
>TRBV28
ASSLWTVKNTEAF
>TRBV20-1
SARANSGAGMKTQY
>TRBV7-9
ASSHDLAGVYEQY
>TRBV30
AWSGIRTANTGELF
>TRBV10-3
AISARGQGSTYGYT
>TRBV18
ASSPNFGPSPIANTEAF
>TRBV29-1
SVEAPLGVYT
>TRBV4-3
ASSRSRNVLT